Listed here are 26 T cell receptor beta chains from one sample, sequenced in a study of blood T cell repertoires in COVID-19. Here immunoSEQ multiplex PCR was the method, and the copy in TCRdb shows in-frame clones only, minus some. Of hundreds of thousands of clones in the sample, around four fifths were seen once. Sequencing used peripheral blood. The origin of the receptors is a man of 80 years or more with acute or convalescent COVID-19.

The rearrangement joins TRBV5-1 to TRBJ2-3; the D gene is possibly TRBD1 (7 bases). Germline CDR1 SGHRS, CDR2 YFSETQ. This CDR3 has 16 amino acids. V was trimmed by 0 bases and J by 2 bases, leaving 13 bases between them. The CDR3 reads CASSLAWRGPTDTQYF. The CDR3, as DNA: TGCGCCAGCAGCTTGGCCTGGAGGGGGCCCACAGATACGCAGTATTTT.

V gene TRBV6-5 combines with J gene TRBJ2-6, with D uncertain. From germline, CDR1 is MNHEY and CDR2 SVGAGI. CDR3 length: 16 amino acids. V lost 0 bases, J lost 0 bases, and 6 bases lay in between. The CDR3 spells CASSYSGSSGANVLTF. As DNA, the CDR3 is TGTGCCAGCAGTTACTCGGGCAGCTCTGGGGCCAACGTCCTGACTTTC.

The V and J genes are TRBV19 and TRBJ2-7; 7 bases map to TRBD2. The CDR3 contains 14 residues. Germline V gene sequence: CDR1 LNHDA, CDR2 SQIVND (reference sequence). V was clipped by 5 bases and J by 0 bases; unmatched bases: 4. CDR3 sequence: CASSAGGGSYEQYF. The CDR3 DNA reads TGTGCCAGTAGTGCCGGCGGGGGCTCCTACGAGCAGTACTTC.

The count of this clone is one. V usage is TRBV5-4 and J usage is TRBJ1-1; TRBD1 agrees at 7 bases. The V gene end was trimmed by 5 bases and the J gene end by 1 base; junction bases not matched to a gene: 8. CDR1 is SGHNT, CDR2 YYREEE, per germline (reference sequence). The CDR3 extends over 15 amino acids. CDR3: CASRPRQGPNTEAFF. Written as DNA, the CDR3 is TGTGCCAGCAGACCGCGACAGGGACCGAACACTGAAGCTTTCTTT. Full variable domain (outside the CDR3, taken from reference TRBV5-4 and TRBJ1-1): ETGVTQSPTHLIKTRGQQVTLRCSSQSGHNTVSWYQQALGQGPQFIFQYYREEENGRGNFPPRFSGLQFPNYSSELNVNALELDDSALYLCASRPRQGPNTEAFFGQGTRLTVV.

J is TRBJ1-1 and V is TRBV29-1; TRBD1 agrees at 7 bases. The CDR3 runs to 12 residues. Germline V gives CDR1 SQVTM, CDR2 ANQGSEA. Trimming at V came to 6 bases and at J to 11 bases, leaving 12 bases not matched to a gene. CDR3 region: CSVSQGEVWAFF. For the CDR3, the DNA is TGCAGCGTCTCTCAGGGGGAGGTGTGGGCTTTCTTT.

The genes are TRBV19 and TRBJ1-5; no reliable D call. CDR1 and CDR2 from the germline V gene are LNHDA and SQIVND (reference sequence). The CDR3 covers 14 residues. V was clipped by 5 bases and J by 4 bases, with 12 bases between them. This CDR3 reads CASSATDGNQPQHF. The CDR3 nucleotides read TGTGCCAGTAGTGCAACAGACGGTAATCAGCCCCAGCATTTT.

Details on this clone: This CDR3 is also generated by other DNA sequences in the sample. V gene TRBV5-1 combines with J gene TRBJ2-7; D not certain. V was shortened by 0 bases and J by 0 bases, with 10 bases between the two germline ends. The CDR3 contains 15 residues. CDR1 is SGHRS and CDR2 is YFSETQ in the germline V gene. CDR3 sequence reads: CASSLEASGSYEQYF. In nucleotides, the CDR3 is TGCGCCAGCAGCTTGGAGGCGTCGGGCTCCTACGAGCAGTACTTC.

The count of this clone is one. This chain joins TRBV5-1 and TRBJ1-3; maybe TRBD1 (6 bases). CDR3 length: 15 residues. CDR1 and CDR2 (germline): SGHRS, YFSETQ. V was clipped by 2 bases and J by 3 bases, with 12 bases between them. Written as DNA, the CDR3 is TGCGCCAGCAGCTTTGGGGGGGCTTATGGAAACACCATATATTTT. Its translation: CASSFGGAYGNTIYF.

The chain links TRBV29-1 to TRBJ2-5, with TRBD1 identical over 7 bases. CDR1 and CDR2 (germline): SQVTM, ANQGSEA. This CDR3 has 13 residues. Losses at the gene ends were 6 bases for V and 0 bases for J; bases not matched to a gene: 4. DNA of the CDR3: TGCAGCGTAATGGGACAGTACCAAGAGACCCAGTACTTC. Encoded protein: CSVMGQYQETQYF.

The V gene is TRBV11-2, the J gene TRBJ2-7; D may be TRBD1 (8 bases). Germline CDR1 SGHAT, CDR2 FQNNGV. V was cut by 5 bases and J by 3 bases, with 14 bases left in between. There are 14 residues in the CDR3. The CDR3 DNA reads as TGTGCCAGCAGCATAACAGGGGGGGGCTACGAGCAGTACTTC. Its protein product is CASSITGGGYEQYF.

The CDR3 sequence: CASSTGGTFGNEQFF. CDR3 DNA sequence: TGTGCCAGCAGCACCGGAGGGACGTTTGGGAATGAGCAGTTCTTC. This chain links TRBV7-2 with TRBJ2-1, with TRBD2 as a possible D gene (6 bases). Per the germline V gene, CDR1 is SGHTA and CDR2 is FQGNSA. The CDR3 extends over 15 amino acids. Between the trimmed V and J ends, which lost 5 bases and 7 bases, there was a span of 18 bases.

In nucleotides, the CDR3 is TGCGCCAGCAGCTTGTATGAGACCCAGTACTTC. It encodes CASSLYETQYF. The chain employs TRBV5-1 and TRBJ2-5; D is unresolved. Germline V gene lookup returns CDR1 SGHRS and CDR2 YFSETQ. There are 11 residues in the CDR3. The V end was cut by 1 base, the J end by 5 bases, with 3 bases between.

The V and J genes are TRBV15 and TRBJ2-2; 7 nucleotides match TRBD1. V lost 0 bases and J lost 1; bases outside the gene matches: 8. The V gene's germline CDR1 is LNHNV and CDR2 YYDKDF (reference sequence). This CDR3 has 18 residues. The CDR3 loop reads CATSRDLLTGRNTGELFF. CDR3 sequence (DNA): TGTGCCACCAGCAGAGATCTTCTGACAGGGAGGAACACCGGGGAGCTGTTTTTT.

The V call is TRBV5-5, the J call TRBJ2-5, with TRBD2 as a possible D gene (5 bases). The CDR3 runs 16 residues. From germline, CDR1 is SGHKS and CDR2 YYEKEE (reference sequence). V was shortened by 1 base and J by 5 bases, with 18 bases between the two germline ends. The CDR3 protein is CASSLSVTRGGETQYF. The CDR3 DNA follows: TGTGCCAGCAGCTTGTCTGTCACACGCGGCGGGGAGACCCAGTACTTC.

The V call is TRBV24-1, the J call TRBJ2-3, with D perhaps matching TRBD1 (6 bases). There are 15 residues in the CDR3. CDR1 KGHDR and CDR2 SFDVKD come from the germline V gene. V was clipped by 3 bases and J by 1 base, with 10 bases between them. The CDR3 spells CATSDPRTGTDTQYF. Here the CDR3 DNA reads TGTGCCACCAGTGATCCACGGACAGGCACAGATACGCAGTATTTT.

The chain couples TRBV11-2 to TRBJ2-7; tentatively, D is TRBD1 (5 bases). Germline V gives CDR1 SGHAT, CDR2 FQNNGV. Trimming took 5 bases from V and 0 from J, leaving 17 bases between them. The CDR3 runs to 16 residues. The CDR3 DNA is TGTGCCAGCAGCCCCCCGATGGGGCCCAGCTCCTACGAGCAGTACTTC. This encodes CASSPPMGPSSYEQYF.

The chain combines TRBV6-1 with TRBJ2-5, with 10 bases lining up with TRBD2. The CDR3 length is 17 residues. Losses at the gene ends were 0 bases for V and 4 bases for J; bases not matched to a gene: 8. Per germline, CDR1 MNHNS and CDR2 SASEGT. The CDR3 DNA sequence: TGTGCCAGCAGTGAAGCCGGGACTAGGACTAGCGGAGAGACCCAGTACTTC. It is translated as CASSEAGTRTSGETQYF.

CDR3 in amino acids: CASSPGQGTEAFF. The CDR3 region has the DNA TGTGCCAGCTCACCTGGACAGGGGACTGAAGCTTTCTTT. V usage is TRBV18 and J usage is TRBJ1-1; TRBD1 matches 9 bases. Germline CDR1 and CDR2: KGHSH and LQKENI. The trim removed 3 bases at V and 5 bases at J, leaving 1 base unmatched. CDR3 length: 13 residues. The full variable domain, with the rest looked up from reference TRBV18 and TRBJ1-1, is NAGVMQNPRHLVRRRGQEARLRCSPMKGHSHVYWYRQLPEEGLKFMVYLQKENIIDESGMPKERFSAEFPKEGPSILRIQQVVRGDSAAYFCASSPGQGTEAFFGQGTRLTVV.

There are a few counts of this clone. The chain is built from TRBV5-1 and TRBJ2-1; 10 bases line up with TRBD1. Germline V gives CDR1 SGHRS, CDR2 YFSETQ. The length of the CDR3 is 16 residues. Losses at the gene ends were 0 bases for V and 9 bases for J; bases not matched to a gene: 9. In DNA form, the CDR3 reads TGCGCCAGCAGCTTGGGTGGGACAGGGGCATTTGCTGAGCAGTTCTTC. The encoded protein is CASSLGGTGAFAEQFF.

This clone appeared many times. Distinct nucleotide sequences in the sample also encode this CDR3. The chain is built from TRBV19 and TRBJ2-1, with D perhaps matching TRBD2 (6 bases). Germline V gene sequence: CDR1 LNHDA, CDR2 SQIVND (reference sequence). The CDR3 totals 15 residues. The V end was cut by 3 bases, the J end by 0 bases, with 9 bases between. The CDR3 protein is CASSIRGDSYNEQFF. The DNA of the CDR3 is TGTGCCAGTAGTATTCGCGGGGACTCCTACAATGAGCAGTTCTTC.

The rearrangement uses TRBV7-2 and TRBJ1-2; 9 bases are a match to TRBD1. The V gene's germline CDR1 is SGHTA and CDR2 FQGNSA. J gave up 2 bases and V 0 bases, and 1 base lay outside the gene matches. The length of the CDR3 is 15 residues. CDR3 loop: CASSLAGTGNYGYTF. DNA of the CDR3: TGTGCCAGCAGCTTAGCGGGGACAGGGAACTATGGCTACACCTTC.

The table lists this clone with a count of one. The chain combines TRBV5-1 with TRBJ2-1; possible D gene TRBD1, 6 bases. The CDR3 has 16 amino acids. In germline, CDR1 is SGHRS, CDR2 YFSETQ. V lost 5 bases and J 0 bases, leaving 15 bases between the germline ends. CDR3 sequence reads: CASRSQTGYSYNEQFF. The CDR3 coding sequence is TGCGCCAGCAGGAGCCAGACAGGATACTCCTACAATGAGCAGTTCTTC.

The V call is TRBV20-1, the J call TRBJ1-5, with D perhaps TRBD1 (5 bases). The CDR3 consists of 14 residues. V lost 3 bases and J lost 0, with 9 bases in between. CDR1 is DFQATT and CDR2 is SNEGSKA in the germline V gene (reference sequence). CDR3 coding DNA: TGCAGTGCTAGTCAACAGGATAGCAATCAGCCCCAGCATTTT. It is translated as CSASQQDSNQPQHF.

The chain joins TRBV13 to TRBJ1-1; D might be TRBD1 (6 bases). CDR1 is PRHDT, CDR2 FYEKMQ, per germline (reference sequence). The CDR3 is made up of 13 amino acids. The V end lost 6 bases, the J end lost 5 bases, and 13 bases lay between the germline ends. CDR3 sequence (DNA): TGTGCCAGCAGAAAAAGGGGGGGAACTGAAGCTTTCTTT. It codes for CASRKRGGTEAFF. Full variable domain (missing parts from reference TRBV13 and TRBJ1-1): AAGVIQSPRHLIKEKRETATLKCYPIPRHDTVYWYQQGPGQDPQFLISFYEKMQSDKGSIPDRFSAQQFSDYHSELNMSSLELGDSALYFCASRKRGGTEAFFGQGTRLTVV.

J is TRBJ2-3 and V is TRBV6-5; 10 bases fit TRBD1. The CDR3 consists of 15 residues. The ends lost 6 bases at V and 3 bases at J; junction bases unmatched: 6. Germline V gives CDR1 MNHEY, CDR2 SVGAGI. Here the CDR3 DNA reads TGTGCCAGCAGGACAGGGGGCCTGTTTACAGATACGCAGTATTTT. Translating gives CASRTGGLFTDTQYF.

V and J are TRBV3-1 (or the pseudogene TRBV3-2) and TRBJ2-5; TRBD2 is a possible D gene (6 bases). V lost 6 bases and J lost 2, with 10 bases in between. This CDR3 spans 13 amino acids. Germline V gene lookup returns CDR1 LGHDT and CDR2 YNNKEL (reference sequence). CDR3 loop: CASRFSGQETQYF. In DNA form, the CDR3 reads TGTGCCAGCAGATTTAGCGGACAAGAGACCCAGTACTTC.